Listed below are T cell receptor beta chains from one sample, sequenced in a study of blood T cell repertoires in COVID-19. TCRdb keeps only in-frame clones here, not all; method: immunoSEQ multiplex PCR. The sample lists 90,000 to 120,000 clones, approximately 89% seen once, with around 1% in the top ten. Specimen: peripheral blood. These receptors originate from a man in his sixties with acute or convalescent COVID-19. The CDR3 runs from the conserved cysteine through the conserved F or W. Each record gives: J gene, clone size, V gene, CDR3 protein. Clone size is shown for a subset of rows, as once, few, many or a class of expanded clone.

>TRBJ2-2|NA|TRBV7-3
CASSLNEAGGTGELFF
>TRBJ1-1|NA|TRBV28
CASSLLQGAVDTEAFF
>TRBJ2-2|once|TRBV3-1/TRBV3-2
CASSQTGAGELFF
>TRBJ1-2|NA|TRBV6-5
CASSLGGYGYTF
>TRBJ1-3|NA|TRBV2
CASSLGQGGNTIYF
>TRBJ1-2|NA|TRBV11-2
CASSGEKNKLSNYGYTF
>TRBJ1-1|NA|TRBV5-1
CASSLGLERTEAFF
>TRBJ1-1|NA|TRBV3-1/TRBV3-2
CASSPQAGGITEAFF
>TRBJ1-5|NA|TRBV30
CAWSGGQGWQPQHF
>TRBJ2-2|NA|TRBV19
CASRRAGVTGELFF
>TRBJ2-3|once|TRBV19
CASSIWRQGGTDTQYF
>TRBJ2-1|NA|TRBV15
CATSTHRGSYNEQFF
>TRBJ1-4|NA|TRBV2
CASSGGVGKLFF
>TRBJ2-1|NA|TRBV11-2
CASSRGYNEQFF
>TRBJ1-1|NA|TRBV29-1
CSVAHRVKNTEAFF
>TRBJ1-1|NA|TRBV5-1
CASSEQGGGSEAFF
>TRBJ1-3|NA|TRBV12-3/TRBV12-4
CASSSFNTIYF
>TRBJ2-3|few|TRBV24-1
CATSDSRGVGTDTQYF
>TRBJ1-1|NA|TRBV27
CASSLLGGLNTEAFF
>TRBJ2-1|NA|TRBV20-1
CSASLAGGYNEQFF
>TRBJ1-4|NA|TRBV4-1
CASSQGQGWNEKLFF
>TRBJ2-1|NA|TRBV30
CAWSAGETQFF
>TRBJ1-3|NA|TRBV6-5
CASSYAGAPGNTIYF
>TRBJ2-1|NA|TRBV28
CASSLRGGISYNEQFF